The 17 T cell receptor beta chains below all came from one sample that was sequenced in a study of CD8+CD57+ T cells in acquired aplastic anemia (dated by TCRdb to the late 2010s). Sequencing instrument: Illumina HiSeq 2000. TCR beta VDJ combination and CDR3 sequence profiling used genomic DNA as the template. The public reads were reanalyzed by TCRdb: fastp trimming at Q25, MiXCR alignment, in-frame beta chains only. Each record represents a unique CDR3 protein, reported with the most common genes and DNA among its rows. Counted in this sample were about 160,000 distinct CDR3 sequences; around half of them appeared once. Roughly 2.8% of the sample rests with the top ten. Patients chosen for sequencing had shown expansion of CD8+CD57+ cells by flow cytometry. The sequencing sample was made of sorted CD4+, CD8+, or CD8+CD57+ T cells (not recorded which) from PBMCs. These receptors came from a human donor with aplastic anemia.

This clonotype was counted once. This chain uses TRBV6-2 or TRBV6-3 with TRBJ2-1, with 12 nucleotides matching TRBD2. Unmatched junction bases numbered 4, after V lost 0 bases and J lost 4 bases. The V gene's germline CDR1 is MNHEY and CDR2 SVGEGT. The CDR3 is made up of 17 amino acids. In DNA, the CDR3 is TGTGCCAGCAGTTACTCGACTAGCGGGAGTGCTTACAATGAGCAGTTCTTC. This codes for CASSYSTSGSAYNEQFF.

This clonotype was seen at least ten times. This chain joins TRBV6-1 and TRBJ2-7; 8 bases map to TRBD1. This CDR3 spans 14 amino acids. Losses at the gene ends were 8 bases for V and 3 bases for J; bases not matched to a gene: 9. Germline values: CDR1 MNHNS, CDR2 SASEGT. The CDR3 coding sequence is TGTGCCAGCGCTTCTCGGACAGGGATCTACGAGCAGTACTTC. Amino acid sequence: CASASRTGIYEQYF.

The V and J genes are TRBV2 and TRBJ1-1, with 11 positions matching TRBD1. CDR1 is SNHLY, CDR2 FYNNEI, per germline. The CDR3 consists of 15 residues. Trimming took 6 bases from V and 2 from J; bases not matched to a gene: 5. In DNA form, the CDR3 reads TGTGCCAGCAGACCCGGGACAGGGGGAAACACTGAAGCTTTCTTT. The encoded protein is CASRPGTGGNTEAFF.

The chain employs TRBV29-1 and TRBJ1-1; 12 bases map to TRBD1. CDR1 and CDR2 from the germline V gene are SQVTM and ANQGSEA. The CDR3 is 13 amino acids. J gave up 10 bases and V 5 bases, and 8 bases lay outside the gene matches. The CDR3 sequence is CSVPGQGALRAFF. CDR3 in DNA: TGCAGCGTTCCGGGACAGGGGGCGCTTAGAGCTTTCTTT. Full variable domain (rest looked up from reference TRBV29-1 and TRBJ1-1): SAVISQKPSRDICQRGTSLTIQCQVDSQVTMMFWYRQQPGQSLTLIATANQGSEATYESGFVIDKFPISRPNLTFSTLTVSNMSPEDSSIYLCSVPGQGALRAFFGQGTRLTVV.

V is TRBV20-1 and J is TRBJ2-1, with D tentatively TRBD1 or TRBD2 (7 bases each). CDR3 length: 14 residues. From germline, CDR1 is DFQATT and CDR2 SNEGSKA (reference sequence). The ends were cut back, 1 base at V and 4 bases at J, with 11 bases in the middle. Here the CDR3 DNA reads TGCAGTGCTAGAGGACAGGGAGGGTACAATGAGCAGTTCTTC. Its protein is CSARGQGGYNEQFF.

This clonotype showed up just a few times. The chain combines TRBV12-3 or TRBV12-4 with TRBJ2-5, with 9 positions matching TRBD1. The length of the CDR3 is 13 residues. Trimming removed 4 bases from V and 5 bases from J; junction bases left unmatched: 2. CDR3 in amino acids: CASSSGQGETQYF. Here the CDR3 DNA reads TGTGCCAGCAGTTCGGGACAGGGCGAGACCCAGTACTTC.

V gene TRBV14 combines with J gene TRBJ2-1; 7 bases are shared with TRBD2. CDR1 is SGHDN, CDR2 FVKESK, per germline. CDR3 length equals 14 residues. After removal of 1 base from V and 6 bases from J, the junction contained 3 bases not matched to a gene. DNA for the CDR3: TGTGCCAGCAGCCAAGCCCTAGCGGTCAATGAGCAGTTCTTC. It encodes CASSQALAVNEQFF.

CDR3 sequence reads: CASSNRDSSYNEQFF. The CDR3 DNA is TGTGCCAGCAGCAACCGGGACTCCTCCTACAATGAGCAGTTCTTC. The chain couples TRBV4-2 to TRBJ2-1; TRBD2 might be the D (6 bases). Looked up from germline, CDR1 is LGHNA and CDR2 is YNFKEQ. The CDR3 runs 15 residues. With 5 bases removed from V and 0 bases from J, the gap between germline ends came to 11 bases.

There are many counts of this clonotype. The V call is TRBV5-4, the J call TRBJ2-1; 13 bases are shared with TRBD2. The CDR3 loop spans 16 amino acids. Germline values: CDR1 SGHNT, CDR2 YYREEE (reference sequence). V was clipped by 4 bases and J by 2 bases; unmatched bases: 3. In DNA, the CDR3 is TGTGCCAGCAGCACCGGGACTAGCGGGACCTACAATGAGCAGTTCTTC. This gives the protein CASSTGTSGTYNEQFF.

The chain links TRBV20-1 to TRBJ2-1; D gene uncertain. V was shortened by 0 bases and J by 5 bases, with 11 bases between the two germline ends. Germline V gene lookup returns CDR1 DFQATT and CDR2 SNEGSKA (reference sequence). This CDR3 is built from 14 residues. As DNA, the CDR3 is TGCAGTGCTAGAGATGGGTCTGAAAACAATGAGCAGTTCTTC. Encoded protein: CSARDGSENNEQFF.

A note on this clonotype: At one of its ends the junction is not consistent with the germline gene, which may arise from a read error. This chain joins TRBV5-1 and TRBJ2-7; no clear D. The CDR3 consists of 14 residues. From germline, CDR1 is SGHRS and CDR2 YFSETQ. The CDR3 nucleotides read TGCGCCAGCAGCTTGTATCGGCAGAATGACGAGCGGTACTTC. This sequence encodes CASSLYRQNDERYF.

This clonotype was detected many times. The chain uses TRBV20-1 and TRBJ2-1; TRBD2 agrees at 12 bases. The junction had 1 base not matched to a gene; V was cut back by 0 bases and J by 4 bases. From germline, CDR1 is DFQATT and CDR2 SNEGSKA (reference sequence). The CDR3 length is 15 residues. DNA for the CDR3: TGCAGTGCTAGAGATCTAGCGGGAGGGTACAATGAGCAGTTCTTC. Residues: CSARDLAGGYNEQFF.

This clonotype came up many times. The chain links TRBV5-1 to TRBJ2-2; perhaps TRBD2 as D (6 bases). Germline loops: CDR1 SGHRS, CDR2 YFSETQ. The CDR3 length is 15 residues. V lost 1 base, J lost 7 bases, and 14 bases lay in between. The CDR3 is CASSLSLARDGELFF. Here the CDR3 DNA reads TGCGCCAGCAGCTTGTCGCTAGCGAGAGACGGGGAGCTGTTTTTT.

V gene TRBV2 combines with J gene TRBJ1-2, with D perhaps matching TRBD1 (5 bases). The V gene lost 3 bases and the J gene lost 5 bases, with 10 bases spanning the gap. In germline, CDR1 is SNHLY, CDR2 FYNNEI. The CDR3 length is 13 residues. CDR3: CASSDVGGYGYTF. The CDR3 DNA is TGTGCCAGCAGTGACGTCGGGGGTTATGGCTACACCTTC.

This clonotype was observed many times. The rearrangement joins TRBV7-2 to TRBJ2-5, with D perhaps TRBD1 (5 bases). V was clipped by 0 bases and J by 4 bases, with 12 bases between them. CDR3 size: 15 residues. The V gene's germline CDR1 is SGHTA and CDR2 FQGNSA. The CDR3 region has the DNA TGTGCCAGCAGCTTAGCGACAAGGCAGGGAGAGACCCAGTACTTC. It encodes CASSLATRQGETQYF.

The CDR3 DNA sequence: TGTGCCAGCAGCGTAGCTACGGGTGATGAGCAGTTCTTC. Its translation: CASSVATGDEQFF. V and J are TRBV9 and TRBJ2-1; D is unresolved. V was shortened by 0 bases and J by 8 bases, with 9 bases between the two germline ends. There are 13 residues in the CDR3. CDR1 is SGDLS and CDR2 is YYNGEE in the germline V gene.

This clonotype was seen at least ten times. The V gene is TRBV6-1, the J gene TRBJ1-1; D gene uncertain. The CDR3 covers 16 residues. Germline CDR1 reads MNHNS; CDR2 reads SASEGT. The ends were cut back, 6 bases at V and 1 base at J, with 18 bases in the middle. The CDR3 is CASRIRTESRNTEAFF. CDR3 in DNA: TGTGCCAGCAGGATCCGGACGGAGAGCAGGAACACTGAAGCTTTCTTT.